These 10 T cell receptor beta chains were sequenced from one sample in a study of T cells in Graves' hyperthyroidism and ophthalmopathy. Amplification of TCR beta CDR3 regions used RNA as the template. The HTBI primer set drove a first-round RT-PCR of the TCR CDR3. TCRdb re-analysed the multiplex PCR reads in MiXCR, keeping a single row per CDR3 protein. The sample has a few hundred thousand distinct CDR3 sequences, more than 15% seen once. Sequenced material: blood. Receptor source: a woman aged 30 to 39 with Graves' hyperthyroidism.

J is TRBJ2-1 and V is TRBV3-1, with a weak D call TRBD1 (5 bases). V was trimmed by 4 bases and J by 8 bases, leaving 18 bases between them. Germline V gene lookup returns CDR1 LGHDT and CDR2 YNNKEL (reference sequence). The CDR3 has 15 amino acids. CDR3 nucleotides: TGTGCCAGCAGCCCAGGGCCCCTCTCGTACGATGAGCAGTTCTTC. Its translation is CASSPGPLSYDEQFF.

There are many counts of this clonotype. The J gene is TRBJ1-5, the V gene TRBV20-1; D gene uncertain. Trimming removed 1 base from V and 5 bases from J, with 12 bases in between. The CDR3 extends over 14 amino acids. The germline V gene has CDR1 DFQATT and CDR2 SNEGSKA (reference sequence). The CDR3 coding sequence is TGCAGTGCTAGAGGACCAGGAAAGCATCAGCCCCAGCATTTT. Translation gives CSARGPGKHQPQHF.

This chain uses TRBV20-1 with TRBJ2-2, with D unresolved. Trimming stripped 1 base from V and 4 bases from J, with 10 bases between. CDR3 length equals 14 residues. The germline V gene encodes CDR1 DFQATT and CDR2 SNEGSKA (reference sequence). The CDR3 reads CSARAISPTGELFF. The CDR3 region has the DNA TGCAGTGCTAGAGCGATCTCGCCCACCGGGGAGCTGTTTTTT.

The table lists this clonotype with many counts. The rearrangement uses TRBV28 and TRBJ2-7; 9 positions match TRBD2. The germline V gene encodes CDR1 MDHEN and CDR2 SYDVKM. V shed 1 base, J shed 5 bases, and the junction held 6 bases outside the gene matches. This CDR3 is built from 15 residues. The CDR3 DNA sequence: TGTGCCAGCAGTTTATTAACTAGCGGGTCCGACGAGCAGTACTTC. Amino acids: CASSLLTSGSDEQYF. The full variable domain, completed using reference TRBV28 and TRBJ2-7, is DVKVTQSSRYLVKRTGEKVFLECVQDMDHENMFWYRQDPGLGLRLIYFSYDVKMKEKGDIPEGYSVSREKKERFSLILESASTNQTSMYLCASSLLTSGSDEQYFGPGTRLTVT.

The table lists this clonotype with a few counts. This rearrangement joins TRBV28 to TRBJ1-3; 7 bases align to TRBD1. CDR3 length: 14 amino acids. Germline CDR1 and CDR2: MDHEN and SYDVKM. The V gene end was trimmed by 6 bases and the J gene end by 2 bases; junction bases not matched to a gene: 4. Written as DNA, the CDR3 is TGTGCCAGCAGAACCACAGGGGCTGGAAACACCATATATTTT. The encoded protein is CASRTTGAGNTIYF.

The chain combines TRBV7-3 with TRBJ2-7; 7 bases agree with TRBD1. Trimming took 5 bases from V and 2 from J; bases not matched to a gene: 9. Germline assignment: CDR1 SGHTA and CDR2 FQGTGA. CDR3 length: 15 residues. The CDR3 region is CASSPNLDRTYEQYF. The CDR3 nucleotides are TGTGCCAGCAGCCCTAACTTGGACAGGACCTACGAGCAGTACTTC.

This clonotype appeared many times. CDR3 sequence reads: CSARVGAAQNTEAFF. CDR3 DNA sequence: TGCAGTGCTAGAGTAGGGGCAGCCCAGAACACTGAAGCTTTCTTT. The chain recombines TRBV20-1 with TRBJ1-1; possibly TRBD1 for D (5 bases). This CDR3 comprises 15 residues. Trimming stripped 1 base from V and 1 base from J, with 13 bases between. Per germline, CDR1 DFQATT and CDR2 SNEGSKA (reference sequence).

The sample holds many counts of this clonotype. V gene TRBV28 combines with J gene TRBJ1-1; a possible D gene is TRBD1 (6 bases). CDR3 length: 13 residues. Per germline, CDR1 MDHEN and CDR2 SYDVKM. Trimming cost V 2 bases and J 8 bases, with 12 bases left between them. The CDR3 is CASSLPDSFEAFF. The CDR3 region has the DNA TGTGCCAGCAGTTTACCGGACAGTTTCGAAGCTTTCTTT.

This clonotype was seen a handful of times. The chain has TRBV24-1 and TRBJ2-2; unclear D gene. V dropped 6 bases and J dropped 0 bases, with 10 bases sitting between them. This CDR3 has 15 amino acids. Germline V gene lookup returns CDR1 KGHDR and CDR2 SFDVKD. CDR3 nucleotide sequence: TGTGCCACCAGTTCGAACCCCGCGAACACCGGGGAGCTGTTTTTT. Its translation: CATSSNPANTGELFF.

The sample holds many counts of this clonotype. The chain uses TRBV12-3 or TRBV12-4 and TRBJ2-1; 12 bases map to TRBD2. Trimming took 5 bases from V and 5 from J; bases not matched to a gene: 13. This CDR3 comprises 18 residues. The CDR3 DNA follows: TGTGCCAGCAGTCCACGTACCAAGACTAGCGGGGGAAACAATGAGCAGTTCTTC. Its protein product is CASSPRTKTSGGNNEQFF.